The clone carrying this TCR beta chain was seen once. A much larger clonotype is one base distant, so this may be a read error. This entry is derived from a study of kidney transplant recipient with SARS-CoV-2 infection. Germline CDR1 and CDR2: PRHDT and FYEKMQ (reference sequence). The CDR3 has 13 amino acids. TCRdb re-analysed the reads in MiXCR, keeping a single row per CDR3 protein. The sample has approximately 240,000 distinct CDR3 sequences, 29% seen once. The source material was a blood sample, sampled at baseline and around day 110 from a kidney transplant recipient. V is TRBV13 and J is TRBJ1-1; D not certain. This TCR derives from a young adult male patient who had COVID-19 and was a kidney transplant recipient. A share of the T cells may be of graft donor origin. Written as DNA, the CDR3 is TGTGCCGGCAGCTTAGAGGGTGCCGCCCGAGCTTTCTTT. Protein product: CAGSLEGAARAFF.